This T cell receptor (beta chain) comes out of a study of PD-1 blockade in classical Hodgkin lymphoma (dated by TCRdb to 2020 to 2021). Background on the whole study: Nivolumab dosing was 3 mg/kg intravenously every 2 weeks, continuing until either disease progression or unacceptable toxicity. To define a peripheral blood immune signature of response to PD-1 blockade in classical Hodgkin lymphoma, the study combined TCR beta sequencing with CyTOF. What the authors observed across the whole study: Diversity was lower in patients who began nivolumab less than 1 year after ASCT, so these patients were left out of later analyses to avoid confounding by immune reconstitution. Among trial patients, those achieving complete response had baseline diversity similar to that of newly diagnosed patients, while diversity was significantly lower in partial responders and progressors. The study covered only a single clinical trial cohort, and the causes of the repertoire differences, possibly disease activity or prior therapy, were still not defined. Baseline TCR diversity was reported as lower in newly diagnosed patients than in healthy donors, and lower still in relapsed/refractory patients. CD4+ but not CD8+ TCR diversity rose significantly by C4D1 (p=0.0027 vs p=0.16), most apparent in complete responders (p=0.02).

CDR1 and CDR2 were assigned from the germline V gene as SGDLS and YYNGEE. A distance of 17 bases separates the germline ends of V and J, which lose 2 bases and 5 bases respectively. From the cysteine up to the phenylalanine, the CDR3 has a length of 15 residues. Only CDR3 DNA remains: 45 bases, in frame from the first base. The Qiagen DNeasy kit was used to extract genomic DNA from unsorted PBMCs and from the negatively selected CD4+ and CD8+ fractions. Using primers that anneal to V and J segments, immunoSEQ multiplex PCR amplified the TCR beta CDR3 regions. A synthetic immune receptor repertoire was used to minimize amplification bias, and remaining bias was computationally removed after sequencing. Regarding the original processing steps: Custom Python scripts were used to quantify repertoire diversity as the Shannon entropy index. The unsorted, CD4+ and CD8+ repertoires were each analyzed separately, with the exception of combined analyses, where CD4+ and CD8+ sequences were merged in silico. Clonal expansion was defined as at least a 2-fold frequency increase after treatment relative to C1D1, with a pseudocount of 0.5 for undetected baseline clones. Singleton clones were defined as clones with 0 or 1 copy at C1D1, and non-singleton clones were defined as clones with 2 or more copies. Clones expanded in unsorted samples were annotated as CD4+, CD8+ or unknown by matching protein sequences in sorted samples from the same patient. Diversity changes from C1D1 to C4D1 were tested in paired samples using Wilcoxon tests. The clones in this table, taken by TCRdb from immuneACCESS, are in-frame only. Not every clone is retained; where verified, under half of the shortfall comes from an unresolved V gene, and the cause of the rest is unknown. The DNA was the basis for D and trimming; V, J and clone size are from that table. This sample is represented by tens of thousands of clones; around 70% of them were singletons. Together, the top ten hold under 3.5% of the sample.

The meaning of the sample's time point label: cycle 2 day 1 (C2D1) of nivolumab. Every trial patient had relapsed following autologous stem cell transplantation, and prior brentuximab vedotin exposure was what differed among cohorts A, B and C. A total of 50 to 70 patients with relapsed/refractory classical Hodgkin lymphoma made up the trial cohort, and each patient's best overall response was complete response, partial response or progressive disease. In the multi-cohort phase II CheckMate 205 trial, trial patients received single-agent nivolumab. An independent review committee assessed best overall response by applying the 2007 International Working Group response criteria. Trial PBMCs were obtained immediately prior to nivolumab initiation (C1D1) and on therapy at cycle 2 day 1 and cycle 4 day 1. Peripheral blood was collected in 8 mL Vacutainer Cell Preparation Tubes, from which PBMCs were isolated by centrifugation and then cryopreserved.

Comment on this clone: The clone's antigen remains unknown. Base qualities are missing; no much larger clone stands one base away.

The specimen was peripheral blood mononuclear cells (PBMCs), collected before the second cycle of nivolumab. The chain was built from TRBV9 and TRBJ2-7; the D call is possibly TRBD1 or TRBD2, each sharing 7 bases. The clonotype originates from a human donor with classical Hodgkin lymphoma. The nucleotides read TGTGCCAGCAGCGTGGAGGGAGGGGGCTTTGACGAGCAGTACTTC. Its protein product is CASSVEGGGFDEQYF.